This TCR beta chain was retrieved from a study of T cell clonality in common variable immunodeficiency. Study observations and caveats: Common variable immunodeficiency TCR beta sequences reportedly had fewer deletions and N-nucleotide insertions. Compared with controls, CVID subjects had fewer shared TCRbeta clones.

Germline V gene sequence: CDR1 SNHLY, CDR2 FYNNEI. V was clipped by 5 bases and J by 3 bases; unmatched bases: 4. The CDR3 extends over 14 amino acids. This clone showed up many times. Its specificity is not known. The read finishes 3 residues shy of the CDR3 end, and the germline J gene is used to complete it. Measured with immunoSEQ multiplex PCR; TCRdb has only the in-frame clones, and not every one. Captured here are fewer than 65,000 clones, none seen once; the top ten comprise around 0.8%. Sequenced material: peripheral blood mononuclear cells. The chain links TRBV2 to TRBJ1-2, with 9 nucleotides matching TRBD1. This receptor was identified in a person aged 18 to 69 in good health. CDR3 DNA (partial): TGTGCCAGCAGTCGGGACAGGGTGGACTATGGC. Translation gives CASSRDRVDYG. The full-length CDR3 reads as CASSRDRVDYGYTF.